The 14 T cell receptor beta chains below come from one sample, sequenced in a study of T cell changes during pregnancy in multiple sclerosis. Only in-frame clones appear in the TCRdb table, and some are missing; sequencing was by immunoSEQ multiplex PCR. The table lists tens of thousands of clones, roughly 90% of them singletons. Specimen: CD8+ T cells from peripheral blood mononuclear cells, collected before pregnancy. These TCRs come from a female donor with multiple sclerosis, enrolled in a pregnancy study.

This chain connects TRBV15 to TRBJ1-4; D gene uncertain. With 0 bases removed from V and 4 bases from J, the gap between germline ends came to 6 bases. CDR3 length: 14 residues. Germline CDR1 and CDR2: LNHNV and YYDKDF (reference sequence). This CDR3 reads CATSREAINEKLFF. The CDR3 DNA reads TGTGCCACCAGCAGAGAAGCCATTAATGAAAAACTGTTTTTT.

The chain joins TRBV2 to TRBJ1-1; TRBD1 might be the D (5 bases). CDR1 and CDR2 from the germline V gene are SNHLY and FYNNEI. V lost 6 bases and J lost 6, with 14 bases in between. The CDR3 totals 13 residues. The CDR3 nucleotides are TGTGCCAGCAGAGGGGCTATGGCCCCTGAAGCTTTCTTT. This gives the protein CASRGAMAPEAFF.

This clone has just one count. The chain recombines TRBV9 with TRBJ1-1, with a weak D call TRBD1 (5 bases). Germline V gives CDR1 SGDLS, CDR2 YYNGEE. This CDR3 comprises 14 residues. V lost 3 bases and J lost 4, with 13 bases in between. The CDR3 nucleotides are TGTGCCAGCAGCGCCATCGGAAGGGGCACTGAAGCTTTCTTT. Protein product: CASSAIGRGTEAFF.

This clone was seen a few times. The rearrangement links TRBV6-4 to TRBJ1-1; TRBD1 matches 7 bases. The ends lost 6 bases at V and 1 base at J; junction bases unmatched: 5. Germline CDR1 MRHNA, CDR2 SNTAGT. There are 14 residues in the CDR3. The CDR3 reads CASSETGSNTEAFF. DNA for the CDR3: TGTGCCAGCAGCGAGACAGGGTCGAACACTGAAGCTTTCTTT.

The chain has TRBV29-1 and TRBJ1-1; D possibly corresponds to TRBD1 (5 bases). This CDR3 has 18 amino acids. With 4 bases removed from V and 1 base from J, the gap between germline ends came to 25 bases. In germline, CDR1 is SQVTM, CDR2 ANQGSEA. CDR3 residues: CSVVGITGPSARNTEAFF. DNA for the CDR3: TGCAGCGTTGTGGGGATCACAGGCCCATCTGCGCGGAACACTGAAGCTTTCTTT.

This clone has only a few counts. V is TRBV11-2 and J is TRBJ2-5, with D possibly being TRBD2 (6 bases). V lost 0 bases to trimming and J lost 7 bases, with 15 bases between them. Looked up from germline, CDR1 is SGHAT and CDR2 is FQNNGV. This CDR3 comprises 15 residues. DNA for the CDR3: TGTGCCAGCAGCTTAGATGCGGGACGCTTTATGACCCAGTACTTC. Residues: CASSLDAGRFMTQYF.

The V and J genes are TRBV12-5 and TRBJ2-3; 8 bases line up with TRBD1. Per germline, CDR1 LGHNT and CDR2 FRNRAP. CDR3 length equals 14 residues. V was clipped by 5 bases and J by 4 bases; unmatched bases: 5. The CDR3 nucleotides read TGTGCTAGTGGTCTGACAGGGGATGCAGATACGCAGTATTTT. It is translated as CASGLTGDADTQYF.

The chain carries TRBV9 and TRBJ1-2, with D maybe TRBD1 (5 bases). V was trimmed by 0 bases and J by 7 bases, leaving 19 bases between them. This CDR3 spans 16 amino acids. Germline V gene sequence: CDR1 SGDLS, CDR2 YYNGEE. CDR3 nucleotides: TGTGCCAGCAGCGTAGGGTCACCAGGGCGAGTGGGTGGCTACACCTTC. Protein sequence: CASSVGSPGRVGGYTF.

V is TRBV13 and J is TRBJ2-5; weak D call: TRBD2 (6 bases). This CDR3 region has 15 residues. CDR1 PRHDT and CDR2 FYEKMQ come from the germline V gene (reference sequence). Trimming pared 0 bases from V and 5 bases from J, leaving 13 bases between. The CDR3 spells CASSLGWAAGETQYF. Written as DNA, the CDR3 is TGTGCCAGCAGCTTAGGATGGGCCGCGGGGGAGACCCAGTACTTC. Looking up the rest from reference TRBV13 and TRBJ2-5 gives the full variable domain: AAGVIQSPRHLIKEKRETATLKCYPIPRHDTVYWYQQGPGQDPQFLISFYEKMQSDKGSIPDRFSAQQFSDYHSELNMSSLELGDSALYFCASSLGWAAGETQYFGPGTRLLVL.

On this clone itself: This CDR3 is also generated by other DNA sequences in the sample. The V and J genes are TRBV7-9 and TRBJ2-5, with 7 bases aligning to TRBD1. J lost 2 bases, V lost 5 bases, and 5 bases had no gene match. From germline, CDR1 is SEHNR and CDR2 FQNEAQ (reference sequence). The CDR3 covers 14 residues. CDR3 sequence reads: CASSSDREQETQYF. DNA of the CDR3: TGTGCCAGCAGCAGTGACAGGGAGCAAGAGACCCAGTACTTC.

The chain employs TRBV5-6 and TRBJ2-7; D is ambiguous. Germline CDR1 is SGHDT and CDR2 is YYEEEE. V gave up 4 bases and J gave up 3 bases, with 11 bases separating them. The CDR3 length is 13 residues. Here the CDR3 reads CASSPYTVYEQYF. The CDR3 DNA sequence: TGTGCCAGCAGCCCTTACACCGTCTACGAGCAGTACTTC.

This chain connects TRBV25-1 to TRBJ2-3, with 8 nucleotides matching TRBD1. The CDR3 covers 16 residues. Unmatched junction bases numbered 8, after V lost 4 bases and J lost 2 bases. CDR1 MGHDK and CDR2 SYGVNS come from the germline V gene. This CDR3 reads CASSGTTGADTDTQYF. CDR3 coding DNA: TGTGCCAGCAGTGGCACGACAGGGGCAGACACAGATACGCAGTATTTT.

This sequence joins TRBV15 and TRBJ1-2; TRBD1 is a possible D gene (5 bases). The V gene's germline CDR1 is LNHNV and CDR2 YYDKDF (reference sequence). V was clipped by 5 bases and J by 3 bases, with 13 bases between them. This CDR3 contains 14 residues. CDR3 bases: TGTGCCACCAGCGGTCAGGGTAACGACTATGGCTACACCTTC. Amino acids: CATSGQGNDYGYTF.

The V and J genes are TRBV10-3 and TRBJ2-7; 11 bases map to TRBD2. This CDR3 is 16 amino acids long. The germline V gene encodes CDR1 ENHRY and CDR2 SYGVKD. V trimming: 0 bases; J trimming: 7 bases; junction bases outside the gene matches: 8. The CDR3 bases are TGTGCCATCAGTGAGTCGCTTACTAGCGGGGGTTCGGAGCAGTACTTC. Protein: CAISESLTSGGSEQYF.